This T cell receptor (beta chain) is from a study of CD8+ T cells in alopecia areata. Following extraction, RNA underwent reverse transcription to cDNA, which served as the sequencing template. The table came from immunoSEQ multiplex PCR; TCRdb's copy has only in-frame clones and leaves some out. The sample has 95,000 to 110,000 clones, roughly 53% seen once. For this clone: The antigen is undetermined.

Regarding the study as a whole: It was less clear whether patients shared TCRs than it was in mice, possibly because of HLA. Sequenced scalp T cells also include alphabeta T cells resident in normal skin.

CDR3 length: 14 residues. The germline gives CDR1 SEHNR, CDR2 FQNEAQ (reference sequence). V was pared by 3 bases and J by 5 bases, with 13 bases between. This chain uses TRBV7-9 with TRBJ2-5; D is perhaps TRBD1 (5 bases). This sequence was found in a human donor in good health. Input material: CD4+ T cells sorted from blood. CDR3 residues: CASSLSGARETQYF. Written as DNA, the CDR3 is TGTGCCAGCAGCTTGAGTGGGGCGCGGGAGACCCAGTACTTC.